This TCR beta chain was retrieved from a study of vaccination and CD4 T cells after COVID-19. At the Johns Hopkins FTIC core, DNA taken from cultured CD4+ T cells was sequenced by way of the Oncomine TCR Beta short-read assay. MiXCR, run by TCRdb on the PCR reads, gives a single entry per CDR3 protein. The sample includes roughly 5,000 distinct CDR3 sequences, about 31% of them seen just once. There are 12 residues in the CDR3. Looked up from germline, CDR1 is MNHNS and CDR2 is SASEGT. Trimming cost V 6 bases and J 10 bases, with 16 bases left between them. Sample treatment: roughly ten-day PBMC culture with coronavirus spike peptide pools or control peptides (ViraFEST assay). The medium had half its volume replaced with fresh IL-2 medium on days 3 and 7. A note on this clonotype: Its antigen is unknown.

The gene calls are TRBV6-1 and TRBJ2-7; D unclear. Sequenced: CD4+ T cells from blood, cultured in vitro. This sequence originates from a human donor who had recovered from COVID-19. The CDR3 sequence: CASSQDPRSQYF. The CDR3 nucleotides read TGTGCCAGCAGCCAAGACCCTCGGAGCCAGTACTTC.